The clone carrying this T cell receptor beta chain appeared a few times. TCRdb used MiXCR to reprocess the RACE reads, holding one entry per CDR3 protein. The table includes 35,000 to 45,000 distinct CDR3 sequences, 9.5% to 15% detected once. The data belong to a study of human T cells and chemical hapten exposure. On the study more broadly: Patients received weekly diphenylcyclopropenone doses to the scalp throughout the roughly 24-week study.

Time point defined: pre-sensitization, week 0. As for treatment: therapeutic diphenylcyclopropenone sensitization with weekly scalp DPC. The sample here was whole blood, taken in connection with sensitization to the hapten diphenylcyclopropenone (DPC). The clonotype was recovered from a young woman with alopecia areata. Some clones in this sample may be carry-over from other donors' samples.

CDR3 sequence: CSARETNYGYTF. Here the CDR3 DNA reads TGCAGTGCTAGAGAGACCAACTATGGCTACACCTTC. The chain has TRBV20-1 and TRBJ1-2; no clear D. V shed 0 bases and J shed 2 bases, with 4 bases lying between them. This CDR3 is built from 12 residues. The germline V gene has CDR1 DFQATT and CDR2 SNEGSKA (reference sequence).